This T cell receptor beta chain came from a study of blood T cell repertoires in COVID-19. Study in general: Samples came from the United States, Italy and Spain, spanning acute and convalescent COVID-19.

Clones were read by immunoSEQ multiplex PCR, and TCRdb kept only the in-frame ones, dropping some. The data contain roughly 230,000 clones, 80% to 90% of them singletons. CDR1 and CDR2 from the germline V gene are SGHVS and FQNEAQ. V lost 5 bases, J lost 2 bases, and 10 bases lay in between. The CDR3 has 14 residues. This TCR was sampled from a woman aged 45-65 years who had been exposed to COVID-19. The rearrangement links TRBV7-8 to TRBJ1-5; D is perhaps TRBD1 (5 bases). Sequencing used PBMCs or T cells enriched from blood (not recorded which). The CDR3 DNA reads TGTGCCAGCAGCCTGGAGGGGCGCAATCAGCCCCAGCATTTT. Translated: CASSLEGRNQPQHF.